This T cell receptor beta chain emerged from a study of CD8+CD57+ T cells in acquired aplastic anemia. TCR beta VDJ combinations and CDR3 sequences were profiled from genomic DNA. TCRdb reanalysed the reads using MiXCR and keeps one entry per CDR3 protein. Among approximately 95,000 distinct CDR3 sequences listed, roughly 70% were seen once. Broader study findings: There were fewer than 35 CD8+ CDR3 sequences that occurred in both patients and controls.

The patients chosen for sequencing had shown expansion of CD8+CD57+ cells (detected by flow cytometry). Every patient presented with severe acquired aplastic anemia. As concerns this clonotype: As yet, its antigen is unknown.

The ends were cut back, 7 bases at V and 5 bases at J, with 9 bases in the middle. Germline assignment: CDR1 SGHTA and CDR2 FQGTGA. There are 12 residues in the CDR3. V is TRBV7-3 and J is TRBJ1-3; D is unclear. The TCR comes from a human donor with aplastic anemia. The specimen sequenced was sorted CD4+, CD8+, or CD8+CD57+ T cells (not recorded which) from PBMCs. The CDR3 protein is CASTENRNTIYF. In DNA form, the CDR3 reads TGTGCCAGCACCGAGAACAGAAACACCATATATTTT. Together with reference TRBV7-3 and TRBJ1-3, the CDR3 gives the full variable domain: GAGVSQTPSNKVTEKGKYVELRCDPISGHTALYWYRQSLGQGPEFLIYFQGTGAADDSGLPNDRFFAVRPEGSVSTLKIQRTERGDSAVYLCASTENRNTIYFGEGSWLTVV.